The T cell receptor (beta chain) under discussion was sequenced for a study of blood T cell repertoires in COVID-19. Profiled with immunoSEQ multiplex PCR; TCRdb holds only in-frame clones, not every one. The table has more than 250,000 clones, around 90% seen once; the top ten hold 1%. Germline CDR1 LGHNA, CDR2 YNFKEQ. V was clipped by 4 bases and J by 0 bases; unmatched bases: 14. This CDR3 has 18 amino acids. The TCR sequence derives from a man aged 45-65 years with active or convalescent COVID-19. The material sequenced was peripheral blood. The chain carries TRBV4-2 and TRBJ1-1; the match to TRBD1 covers 7 bases. The CDR3 DNA reads TGTGCCAGCAGCCCAACTGCCGGGACAGAATTCATGAACACTGAAGCTTTCTTT. Translating gives CASSPTAGTEFMNTEAFF.